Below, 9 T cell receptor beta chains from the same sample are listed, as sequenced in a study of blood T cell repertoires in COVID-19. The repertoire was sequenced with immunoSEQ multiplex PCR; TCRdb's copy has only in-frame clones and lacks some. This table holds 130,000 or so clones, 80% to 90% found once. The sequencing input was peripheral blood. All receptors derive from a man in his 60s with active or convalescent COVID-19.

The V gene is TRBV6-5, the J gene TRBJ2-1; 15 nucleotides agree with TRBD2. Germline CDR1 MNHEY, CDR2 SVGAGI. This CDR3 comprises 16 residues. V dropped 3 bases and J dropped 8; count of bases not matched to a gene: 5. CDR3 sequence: CASSYRTSGRVDEQFF. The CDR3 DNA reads TGTGCCAGCAGTTATCGGACTAGCGGGAGGGTAGATGAGCAGTTCTTC.

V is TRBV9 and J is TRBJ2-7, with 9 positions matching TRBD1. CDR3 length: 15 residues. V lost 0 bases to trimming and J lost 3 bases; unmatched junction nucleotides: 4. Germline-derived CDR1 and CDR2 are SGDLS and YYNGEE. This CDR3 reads CASSVGGQGNYEQYF. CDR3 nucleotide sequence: TGTGCCAGCAGCGTAGGGGGACAGGGTAACTACGAGCAGTACTTC.

The CDR3 protein is CASSYSATGPQETQYF. The CDR3 region has the DNA TGTGCCAGCAGTTACTCGGCGACAGGCCCGCAAGAGACCCAGTACTTC. The chain joins TRBV6-5 to TRBJ2-5; tentative D call: TRBD1 (6 bases). This CDR3 contains 16 residues. V gave up 0 bases and J gave up 2 bases, with 13 bases separating them. CDR1 is MNHEY, CDR2 SVGAGI, per germline.

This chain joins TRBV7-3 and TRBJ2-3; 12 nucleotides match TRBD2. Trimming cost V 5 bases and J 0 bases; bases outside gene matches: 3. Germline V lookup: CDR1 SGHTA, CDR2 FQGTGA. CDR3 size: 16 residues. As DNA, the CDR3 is TGTGCCAGCAGCCGCGGGACTAGCGGGAGCACAGATACGCAGTATTTT. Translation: CASSRGTSGSTDTQYF.

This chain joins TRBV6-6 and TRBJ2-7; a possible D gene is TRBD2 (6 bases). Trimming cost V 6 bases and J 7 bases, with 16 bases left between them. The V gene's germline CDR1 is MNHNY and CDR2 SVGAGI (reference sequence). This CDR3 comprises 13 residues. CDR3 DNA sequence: TGTGCCAGCAGCAAAGACTTCGGGGGTGAGCAGTACTTC. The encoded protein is CASSKDFGGEQYF.

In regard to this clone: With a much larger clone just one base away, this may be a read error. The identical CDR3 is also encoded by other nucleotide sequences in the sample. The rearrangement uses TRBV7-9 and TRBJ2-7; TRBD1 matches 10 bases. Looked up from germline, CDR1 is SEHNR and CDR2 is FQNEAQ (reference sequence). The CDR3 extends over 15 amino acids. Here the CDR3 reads CASSSIDRGHYEQYF. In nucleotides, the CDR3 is TGTGCTAGCAGCTCTATCGACAGGGGGCACTACGAGCAGTACTTC.

The CDR3 coding sequence is TGCAGCTCCCGGGACAGGGGGAACTATGGCTACACCTTC. Its translation is CSSRDRGNYGYTF. This sequence joins TRBV29-1 and TRBJ1-2; 11 bases are a match to TRBD1. The CDR3 length is 13 residues. Germline V gene data show CDR1 as SQVTM and CDR2 as ANQGSEA. The ends lost 8 bases at V and 2 bases at J; junction bases unmatched: 4. The complete variable domain, with remaining parts taken from reference TRBV29-1 and TRBJ1-2, reads SAVISQKPSRDICQRGTSLTIQCQVDSQVTMMFWYRQQPGQSLTLIATANQGSEATYESGFVIDKFPISRPNLTFSTLTVSNMSPEDSSIYLCSSRDRGNYGYTFGSGTRLTVV.

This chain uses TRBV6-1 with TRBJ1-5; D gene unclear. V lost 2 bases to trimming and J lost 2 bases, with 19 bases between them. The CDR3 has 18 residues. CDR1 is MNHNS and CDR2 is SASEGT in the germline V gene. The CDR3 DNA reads TGTGCCAGCAGTGAACCATGGAGGAGGATCGAGGGCAATCAGCCCCAGCATTTT. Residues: CASSEPWRRIEGNQPQHF.

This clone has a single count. The CDR3 reads CASSVGGDVNTGELFF. In DNA, the CDR3 is TGTGCCAGCAGCGTAGGGGGGGACGTTAACACCGGGGAGCTGTTTTTT. The chain combines TRBV9 with TRBJ2-2; D is perhaps TRBD2 (6 bases). CDR3 length equals 16 residues. CDR1 SGDLS and CDR2 YYNGEE come from the germline V gene. Trimming removed 0 bases at V and 2 bases at J, with 11 bases between.